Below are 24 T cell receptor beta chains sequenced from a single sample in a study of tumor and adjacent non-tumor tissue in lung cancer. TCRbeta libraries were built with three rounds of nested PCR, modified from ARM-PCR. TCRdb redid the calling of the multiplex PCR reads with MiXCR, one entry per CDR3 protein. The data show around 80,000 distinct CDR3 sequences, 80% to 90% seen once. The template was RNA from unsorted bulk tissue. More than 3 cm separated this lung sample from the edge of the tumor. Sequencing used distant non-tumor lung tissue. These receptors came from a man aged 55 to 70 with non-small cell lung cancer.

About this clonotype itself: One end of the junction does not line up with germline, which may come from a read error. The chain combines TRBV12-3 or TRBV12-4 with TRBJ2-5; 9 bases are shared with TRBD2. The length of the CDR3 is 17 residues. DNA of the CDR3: TGTGCTAGCAATTCGCTAGCGGGACCATGGTACCAAGAGACCCAATACTTC. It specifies CASNSLAGPWYQETQYF.

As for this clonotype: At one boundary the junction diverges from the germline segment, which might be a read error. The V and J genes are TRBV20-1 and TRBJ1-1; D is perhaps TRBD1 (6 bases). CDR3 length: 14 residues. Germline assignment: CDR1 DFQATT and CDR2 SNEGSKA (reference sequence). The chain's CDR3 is CNAQIGGRNTEASF. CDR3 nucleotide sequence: TGCAATGCACAGATAGGGGGTCGGAACACTGAAGCTTCCTTT.

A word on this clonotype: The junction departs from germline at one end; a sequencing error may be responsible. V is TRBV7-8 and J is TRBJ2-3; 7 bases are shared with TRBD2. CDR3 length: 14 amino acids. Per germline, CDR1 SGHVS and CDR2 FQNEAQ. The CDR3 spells CTSSPRENIDTQYF. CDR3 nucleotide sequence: TGTACCAGCAGCCCGCGGGAGAACATAGATACGCAGTATTTT.

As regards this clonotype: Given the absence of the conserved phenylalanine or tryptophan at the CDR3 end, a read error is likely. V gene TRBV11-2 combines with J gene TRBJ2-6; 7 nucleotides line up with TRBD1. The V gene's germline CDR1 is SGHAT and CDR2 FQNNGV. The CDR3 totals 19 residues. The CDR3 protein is CTSSLVPKDRLSGANVLTS. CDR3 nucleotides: TGTACCAGCAGCTTAGTTCCAAAGGACAGGCTCTCTGGGGCCAACGTCCTGACTTCC.

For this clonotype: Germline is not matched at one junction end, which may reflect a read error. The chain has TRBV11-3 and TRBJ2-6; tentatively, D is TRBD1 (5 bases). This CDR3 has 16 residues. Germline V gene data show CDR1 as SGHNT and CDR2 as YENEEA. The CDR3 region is CASSLEYSAGANVLSF. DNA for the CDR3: TGTGCCAGCAGCTTAGAATACAGCGCTGGGGCCAACGTCCTGAGTTTC.

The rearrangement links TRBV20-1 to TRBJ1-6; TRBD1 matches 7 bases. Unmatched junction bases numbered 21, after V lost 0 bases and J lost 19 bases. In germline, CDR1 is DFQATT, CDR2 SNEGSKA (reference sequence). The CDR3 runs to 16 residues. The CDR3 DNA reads TGCAGTGCTAGAGACGAGGACAGGCATCATAATTCACTCCTTCACTTT. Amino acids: CSARDEDRHHNSLLHF.

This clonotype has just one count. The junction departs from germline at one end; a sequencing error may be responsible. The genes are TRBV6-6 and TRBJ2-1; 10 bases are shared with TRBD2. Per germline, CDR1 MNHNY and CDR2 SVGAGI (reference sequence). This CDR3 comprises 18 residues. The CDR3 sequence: CASSYPLTSGTFYDEQFF. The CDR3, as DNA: TGTGCCAGCAGTTACCCTCTCACTAGCGGGACCTTCTACGATGAGCAGTTCTTC.

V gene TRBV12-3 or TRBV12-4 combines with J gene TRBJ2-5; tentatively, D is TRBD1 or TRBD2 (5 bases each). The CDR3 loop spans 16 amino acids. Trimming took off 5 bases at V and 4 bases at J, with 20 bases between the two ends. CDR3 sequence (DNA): TGTGCCAGCAGTCTCTTCCGGGGCAGACGCCCAGAGACCCAGTACTTC. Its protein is CASSLFRGRRPETQYF.

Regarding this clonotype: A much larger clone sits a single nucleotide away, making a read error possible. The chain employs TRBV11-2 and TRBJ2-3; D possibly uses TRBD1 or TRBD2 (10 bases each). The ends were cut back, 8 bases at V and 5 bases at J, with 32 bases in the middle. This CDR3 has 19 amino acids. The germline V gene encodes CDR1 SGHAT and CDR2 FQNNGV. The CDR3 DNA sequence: TGTGCCAGCGGCCCGAGACAGGGGGCGGCTAGCGGGAGAATAGATACGCAGTATTTT. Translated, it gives CASGPRQGAASGRIDTQYF.

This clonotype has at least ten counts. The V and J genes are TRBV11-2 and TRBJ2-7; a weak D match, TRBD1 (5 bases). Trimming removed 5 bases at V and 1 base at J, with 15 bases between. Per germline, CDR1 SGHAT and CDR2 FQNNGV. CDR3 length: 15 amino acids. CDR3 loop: CASSLTGQLSYEQYF. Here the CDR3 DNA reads TGTGCCAGCAGCCTAACAGGACAACTTTCCTACGAGCAGTACTTC.

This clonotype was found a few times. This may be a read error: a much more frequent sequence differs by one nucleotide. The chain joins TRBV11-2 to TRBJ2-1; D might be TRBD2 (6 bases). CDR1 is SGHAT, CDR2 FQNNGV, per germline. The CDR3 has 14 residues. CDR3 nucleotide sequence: TGTGCCAGCAGCTTAGGGGGAGGATACAATGATCAGTTCTTC. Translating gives CASSLGGGYNDQFF.

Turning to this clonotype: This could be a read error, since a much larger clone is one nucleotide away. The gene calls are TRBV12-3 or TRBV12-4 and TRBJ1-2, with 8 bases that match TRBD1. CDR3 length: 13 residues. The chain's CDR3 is CAISFGQGGGYTF. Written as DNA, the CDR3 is TGTGCCATCAGTTTTGGACAGGGCGGTGGCTACACCTTC.

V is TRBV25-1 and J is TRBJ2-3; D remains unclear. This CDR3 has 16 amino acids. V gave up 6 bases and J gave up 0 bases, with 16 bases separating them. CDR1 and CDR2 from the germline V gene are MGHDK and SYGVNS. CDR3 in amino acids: CASRGYVRTSTDTQYF. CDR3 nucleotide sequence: TGTGCCAGCAGGGGATACGTCCGTACTAGCACAGATACGCAGTATTTT.

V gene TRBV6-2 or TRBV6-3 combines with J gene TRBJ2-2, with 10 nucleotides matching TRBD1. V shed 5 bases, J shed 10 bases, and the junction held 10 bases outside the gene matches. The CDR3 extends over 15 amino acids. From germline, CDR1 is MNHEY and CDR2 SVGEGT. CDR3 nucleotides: TGTGCCAGCAGTCCAACCGGACAGGGGGACGTGGAGCTGTTTTTT. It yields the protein CASSPTGQGDVELFF.

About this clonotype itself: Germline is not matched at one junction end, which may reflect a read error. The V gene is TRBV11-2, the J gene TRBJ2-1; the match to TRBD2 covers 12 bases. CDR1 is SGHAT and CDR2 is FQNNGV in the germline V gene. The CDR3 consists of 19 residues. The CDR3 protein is CASSSPRLAGESRLNERFF. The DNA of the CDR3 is TGTGCCAGCAGTTCGCCACGACTAGCGGGAGAGTCGCGCCTCAATGAGCGGTTCTTC.

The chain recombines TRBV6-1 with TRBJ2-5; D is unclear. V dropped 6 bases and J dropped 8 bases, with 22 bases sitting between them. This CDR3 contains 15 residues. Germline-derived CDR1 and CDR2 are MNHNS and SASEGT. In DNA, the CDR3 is TGTGCCAGCAGCCCCCGTACCCCCTCAAGCGAAACCCAGTACTTC. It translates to CASSPRTPSSETQYF.

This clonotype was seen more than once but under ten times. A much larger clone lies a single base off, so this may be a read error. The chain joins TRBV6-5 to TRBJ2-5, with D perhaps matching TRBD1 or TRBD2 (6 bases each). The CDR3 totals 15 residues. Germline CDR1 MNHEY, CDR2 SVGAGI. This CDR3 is CVSSYSLGGYETQYF. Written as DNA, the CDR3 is TGTGTCAGCAGTTACTCTTTAGGGGGGTACGAGACCCAGTACTTC.

CDR3 nucleotides: TGCGACAGGAGTGAGTCAGGGGCTAGCACAGATACGCAGTATTTT. Translating it yields CDRSESGASTDTQYF. The J gene is TRBJ2-3, the V gene TRBV10-2; possible D gene TRBD1, 6 bases. CDR3 length: 15 amino acids. Germline V lookup: CDR1 WSHSY, CDR2 SAAADI.

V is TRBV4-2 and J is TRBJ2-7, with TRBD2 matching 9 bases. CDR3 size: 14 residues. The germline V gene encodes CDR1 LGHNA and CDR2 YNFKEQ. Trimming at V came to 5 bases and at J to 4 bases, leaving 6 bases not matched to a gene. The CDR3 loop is CASSEGTSSYEQYF. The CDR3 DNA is TGTGCCAGCAGCGAAGGGACTAGCTCATACGAGCAGTACTTC.

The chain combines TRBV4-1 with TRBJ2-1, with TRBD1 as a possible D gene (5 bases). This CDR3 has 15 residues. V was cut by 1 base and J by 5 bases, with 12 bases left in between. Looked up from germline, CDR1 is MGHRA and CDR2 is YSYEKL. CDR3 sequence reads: CASSQGWGIDNEQFF. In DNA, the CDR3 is TGCGCCAGCAGCCAAGGATGGGGCATCGACAATGAGCAGTTCTTC.

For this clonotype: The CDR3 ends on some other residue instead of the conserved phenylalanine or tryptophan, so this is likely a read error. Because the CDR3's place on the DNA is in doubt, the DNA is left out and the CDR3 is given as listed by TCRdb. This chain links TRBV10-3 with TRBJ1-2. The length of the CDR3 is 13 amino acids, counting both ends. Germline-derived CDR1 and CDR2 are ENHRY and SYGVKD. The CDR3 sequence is CAISDEGNYGYTI.

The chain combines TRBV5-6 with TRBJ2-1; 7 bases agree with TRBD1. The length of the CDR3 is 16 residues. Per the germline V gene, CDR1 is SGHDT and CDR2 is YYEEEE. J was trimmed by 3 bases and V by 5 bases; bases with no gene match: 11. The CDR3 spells CASSQDRLKVYNEQFF. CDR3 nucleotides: TGTGCCAGCAGTCAGGACAGGCTGAAAGTCTACAATGAGCAGTTCTTC.

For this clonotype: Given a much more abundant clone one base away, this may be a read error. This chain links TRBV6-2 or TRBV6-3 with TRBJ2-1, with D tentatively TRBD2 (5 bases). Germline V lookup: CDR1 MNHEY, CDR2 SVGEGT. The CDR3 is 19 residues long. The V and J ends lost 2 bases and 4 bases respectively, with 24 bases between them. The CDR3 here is CASSYPRMYLDSQYNEQFF. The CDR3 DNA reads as TGTGCCAGCAGTTACCCGAGAATGTATCTGGACTCGCAATACAATGAGCAGTTCTTC.

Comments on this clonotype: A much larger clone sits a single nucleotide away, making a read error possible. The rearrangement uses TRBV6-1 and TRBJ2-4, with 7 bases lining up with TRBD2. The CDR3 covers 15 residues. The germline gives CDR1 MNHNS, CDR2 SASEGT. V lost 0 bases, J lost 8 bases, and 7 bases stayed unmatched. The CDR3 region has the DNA TGTGCCAGCAGTGAAGCGGGGCGGGAGTCGGACATTCAGTACTTC. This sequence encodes CASSEAGRESDIQYF.